This TCR beta chain was documented in a study of T cell repertoires in ileal Crohn's disease. Study-wide context: Less than 45% were active smokers at surgery; median disease duration was 7.9 years.

On this clone: The antigen is unknown.

Measured with immunoSEQ multiplex PCR; TCRdb has only the in-frame clones, and not every one. Of about 13,000 clones in the sample, 70% are singletons; the top ten hold almost 6%. Study-level points and caveats: Compared with CD4 T cells, sorted CD8 cells carried more expanded clones. All patients with clonality above 26.8% had endoscopic recurrence. Compared with non-smokers, active smokers at surgery showed more clonal expansions.

V lost 6 bases and J lost 5; bases outside the gene matches: 1. Per the germline V gene, CDR1 is MDHEN and CDR2 is SYDVKM. The CDR3 spans 13 residues. This chain joins TRBV28 and TRBJ2-4; 10 positions agree with TRBD2. The specimen sequenced was ileal tissue. The TCR originated in an adult with Crohn's disease. The CDR3 DNA reads as TGTGCCAGCAGCGGACTAGCGGAAAACATTCAGTACTTC. It is translated as CASSGLAENIQYF.